The entry below describes one T cell receptor (beta chain). Despite likely unrecorded immune exposures, the donors were nominally healthy at the time of sampling. The data originate from a study of cytomegalovirus exposure and HLA in healthy donors. The PCR contained 60 Vbeta and 13 Jbeta primers. Per the original methods: Among the unique TCR beta chains that a later analysis counted, some 73 million in all, 9.5 million to 12 million were shared. The table came from immunoSEQ multiplex PCR; TCRdb's copy has only in-frame clones and leaves some out. The V and J calls and clone size come from that table; D and trimming were worked out from the DNA. This sample has about 160,000 clones, with roughly four fifths found just once. This CDR3 is 13 amino acids long. J lost 6 bases, V lost 4 bases, and 5 bases had no gene match. Looked up from germline, CDR1 is SEHNR and CDR2 is FQNEAQ (reference sequence).

Material: PBMCs. This TCR derives from a woman between 50 and 59 years old in good health and CMV-seropositive. The V gene is TRBV7-9, the J gene TRBJ1-2; 7 nucleotides align to TRBD1. The CDR3 spells CASSSGTADGYTF. DNA for the CDR3: TGTGCCAGCAGCTCCGGGACAGCTGATGGCTACACCTTC.